This is a list of T cell receptor beta chains from one sample in a study of blood T cell repertoires in COVID-19. TCRdb keeps only in-frame clones here, not all; method: immunoSEQ multiplex PCR. The table lists a few hundred thousand clones, more than 75% of them singletons. Sequencing was done on a sample of peripheral blood. These receptors originate from a woman aged 45-65 years with acute or convalescent COVID-19. The CDR3 runs from the conserved cysteine through the conserved F or W. The D gene is left open where the match is weak. Size is omitted from some rows. Given values are once, few, many or a class for expanded clones.

clone size | D gene | J gene | V gene | CDR3 DNA | CDR3 protein
- | - | TRBJ2-7 | TRBV7-3 | TGTGCCAGCAGCCCTGGACGGGGGAGCTCCTACGAGCAGTACTTC | CASSPGRGSSYEQYF
many | - | TRBJ1-5 | TRBV4-1 | TGCGCCAGCAGCCAAGGGCAGGTCTTCTCCCTAAATCAGCCCCAGCATTTT | CASSQGQVFSLNQPQHF
- | TRBD2 | TRBJ2-3 | TRBV24-1 | TGTGCCACCAGTGGAAGCGGGAGTAAGTCAGATACGCAGTATTTT | CATSGSGSKSDTQYF
- | TRBD1 | TRBJ1-4 | TRBV6-2/TRBV6-3 | TGTGCCAGCAGTTATCGAATGACAGGGTCGGCTGAAAAACTGTTTTTT | CASSYRMTGSAEKLFF
- | - | TRBJ2-2 | TRBV4-2 | TGTGCCAGCAGCCACCGACTCAGGGATTCGAACACCGGGGAGCTGTTTTTT | CASSHRLRDSNTGELFF
- | - | TRBJ2-2 | TRBV2 | TGTGCCAGCAGTGATCACGGGATAGTGGCCGGGGAGCTGTTTTTT | CASSDHGIVAGELFF
- | - | TRBJ1-5 | TRBV7-2 | TGTGCCAGCAGCTCAGGGTGGGATCAGCCCCAGCATTTT | CASSSGWDQPQHF
- | TRBD2 | TRBJ2-7 | TRBV19 | TGTGCCAGTAGGTTGGCTAGCGGGAGCTACGAGCAGTACTTC | CASRLASGSYEQYF
once | - | TRBJ2-1 | TRBV10-3 | TGTGCCATCAGTGAGTCGAAGGGGGAGAGGCTCTACAATGAGCAGTTCTTC | CAISESKGERLYNEQFF
- | - | TRBJ1-2 | TRBV5-1 | TGCGCCAGCAGCTCAACGGTACCTAACTATGGCTACACCTTC | CASSSTVPNYGYTF
once | - | TRBJ2-5 | TRBV6-6 | TGTGCCCGCTCGCAGGGCCATGGGGAGACCCAGTACTTC | CARSQGHGETQYF
- | - | TRBJ2-7 | TRBV27 | TGTGCCAGCAGTTTAGACATAGCCTACGAGCAGTACTTC | CASSLDIAYEQYF
- | TRBD2 | TRBJ2-5 | TRBV14 | TGTGCCAGCAGTCTCGGGAGGGCCACTGGTGAGACCCAGTACTTC | CASSLGRATGETQYF
- | TRBD1 | TRBJ2-2 | TRBV5-1 | TGCGCCAGCAAGCCACAGGGGGCCAGCACCGGGGAGCTGTTTTTT | CASKPQGASTGELFF
- | - | TRBJ2-1 | TRBV2 | TGTGCCAGCAGCCGAACAGGATACAATGAGCAGTTCTTC | CASSRTGYNEQFF
- | - | TRBJ2-6 | TRBV5-1 | TGCGCCAGCAGCGCCGCCAACCCAGGTTCCGGGGCCAACGTCCTGACTTTC | CASSAANPGSGANVLTF
- | - | TRBJ2-1 | TRBV5-1 | TGCGCCAGCAGCCCAATGGACAGTTACAATGAGCAGTTCTTC | CASSPMDSYNEQFF
- | - | TRBJ1-5 | TRBV19 | TGTGCCAGTAAACAGTGGAATCAGCCCCAGCATTTT | CASKQWNQPQHF
- | - | TRBJ1-2 | TRBV2 | TGTGCCAGCGTCATAACCCAACTAAGCTATGGCTACACCTTC | CASVITQLSYGYTF
- | - | TRBJ1-1 | TRBV28 | TGTGCCAGCAGTTCCCTTCATCAGGGCGGCACTGAAGCTTTCTTT | CASSSLHQGGTEAFF
once | TRBD2 | TRBJ2-1 | TRBV18 | TGTGCCAGCTCACCACCGGGACTAGCGGGGGGCGGTGAGCAGTTCTTC | CASSPPGLAGGGEQFF
- | TRBD1 | TRBJ2-7 | TRBV7-2 | TGTGCCAGCAGCCACCCCCCGGGACAGGGTTTTAACGGTTACGAGCAGTACTTC | CASSHPPGQGFNGYEQYF
- | TRBD1 | TRBJ2-1 | TRBV7-9 | TGTGCCAGCACCGACAGGGGACATGAGCAGTTCTTC | CASTDRGHEQFF